This passage covers 28 T cell receptor beta chains from one sample sequenced in a study of T-cell reconstitution after alpha-beta-depleted transplantation in children. Unique molecular identifiers were incorporated during preparation of the TCRbeta library. Each CDR3 protein is one row after TCRdb ran MiXCR on the PCR reads. The repertoire consists of around 600,000 distinct CDR3 sequences, with 15% to 20% occurring once and the leading ten covering over 0.95%. The material was PBMCs from the stem cell graft donor, obtained from the stem cell graft. The origin of the receptors is a human donor who donated a stem cell graft to a child with acute myeloid leukemia.

This clonotype was seen more than once but under ten times. The chain couples TRBV12-2 to TRBJ1-1. TRBV12-2 is termed a pseudogene. This CDR3 has 14 residues. CDR3 in DNA: TGTGCAAGTCGCTTTCACCCCGACCCGAATGAAGCTTTCTTT. This translates into CASRFHPDPNEAFF.

CDR3 in DNA: TGTGCCAGCAGGCCAATCGTCGGGGGCGGTAGGGATACGCAGTATTTT. It codes for CASRPIVGGGRDTQYF. This chain links TRBV2 with TRBJ2-3; D possibly uses TRBD1 or TRBD2 (6 bases each). V gave up 6 bases and J gave up 6 bases, with 22 bases separating them. This CDR3 has 16 residues. Germline CDR1 reads SNHLY; CDR2 reads FYNNEI.

This clonotype was observed at least ten times. This sequence joins TRBV20-1 and TRBJ2-2, with D uncertain. Looked up from germline, CDR1 is DFQATT and CDR2 is SNEGSKA (reference sequence). Trimming pared 0 bases from V and 6 bases from J, leaving 8 bases between. The CDR3 spans 13 residues. The CDR3 DNA reads as TGCAGTGCTAGAGATCGCGGCTCCGGGGAGCTGTTTTTT. Translation: CSARDRGSGELFF.

This sequence joins TRBV7-9 and TRBJ1-4; D not certain. The CDR3 totals 12 residues. CDR1 is SEHNR and CDR2 is FQNEAQ in the germline V gene (reference sequence). Between the trimmed V and J ends, which lost 7 bases and 0 bases, there was a span of 3 bases. The CDR3: CASTATNEKLFF. The CDR3 bases are TGTGCCAGCACCGCAACTAATGAAAAACTGTTTTTT.

The chain combines TRBV4-1 with TRBJ1-1; D gene ambiguous. V gave up 1 base and J gave up 2 bases, with 8 bases separating them. The length of the CDR3 is 14 residues. Germline CDR1 and CDR2: MGHRA and YSYEKL. CDR3 residues: CASSQVAINTEAFF. Here the CDR3 DNA reads TGCGCCAGCAGCCAAGTGGCGATTAACACTGAAGCTTTCTTT.

This clonotype appeared many times. The chain combines TRBV24-1 with TRBJ2-3; D is ambiguous. V lost 0 bases and J lost 1, with 13 bases in between. Germline values: CDR1 KGHDR, CDR2 SFDVKD. This CDR3 comprises 17 residues. In DNA, the CDR3 is TGTGCCACCAGTGATTTGCCGGGCAGCGACGGCACAGATACGCAGTATTTT. This encodes CATSDLPGSDGTDTQYF.

This clonotype showed up just a few times. The CDR3 nucleotides are TGTGCCAGCAGCTTAGTGAGGACAGGCCTCTCCGAGCAGTACGTC. It codes for CASSLVRTGLSEQYV. The chain combines TRBV11-2 with TRBJ2-7; TRBD1 aligns across 7 bases. With V trimmed by 1 base and J by 6 bases, 9 bases remained unmatched. The CDR3 sequence is 15 residues long. The V gene's germline CDR1 is SGHAT and CDR2 FQNNGV.

This chain links TRBV7-3 with TRBJ2-3, with TRBD2 matching 8 bases. The length of the CDR3 is 16 residues. V gave up 2 bases and J gave up 0 bases; unmatched junction bases: 4. Germline V gives CDR1 SGHTA, CDR2 FQGTGA. CDR3 protein: CASSLGSGSSTDTQYF. CDR3 nucleotide sequence: TGTGCCAGCAGCTTAGGGAGCGGGAGTAGCACAGATACGCAGTATTTT.

This clonotype turned up a few times. CDR3 sequence (DNA): TGTGCCAGCAGTTTAGGGCAAGACGATCAGCCCCAGCATTTT. This encodes CASSLGQDDQPQHF. The chain joins TRBV12-3 or TRBV12-4 to TRBJ1-5; D remains unclear. This CDR3 spans 14 amino acids. V was cut by 1 base and J by 5 bases, with 9 bases left in between.

This clonotype was seen at least ten times. The chain links TRBV29-1 to TRBJ2-2; D unclear. This CDR3 spans 14 amino acids. Trimming removed 3 bases at V and 0 bases at J, with 8 bases between. Germline loops: CDR1 SQVTM, CDR2 ANQGSEA. In DNA, the CDR3 is TGCAGCGTTGAGGGTCAAGCGAACACCGGGGAGCTGTTTTTT. The encoded protein is CSVEGQANTGELFF.

This clonotype has ten or more counts. The gene calls are TRBV20-1 and TRBJ1-2; 8 bases line up with TRBD1. Trimming cost V 3 bases and J 7 bases; bases outside gene matches: 10. The CDR3 is made up of 14 amino acids. Per the germline V gene, CDR1 is DFQATT and CDR2 is SNEGSKA (reference sequence). The CDR3, as DNA: TGCAGTGCTAGTCCAGGGGGCCCTCGCCGTGGCTACACCTTC. Its protein is CSASPGGPRRGYTF.

There are many counts of this clonotype. This chain connects TRBV10-3 to TRBJ1-5, with D unclear. CDR3 length: 12 amino acids. Deletions cut 3 bases from V and 4 bases from J, with 4 bases between. Germline CDR1 is ENHRY and CDR2 is SYGVKD. The CDR3 DNA reads TGTGCCATCAGTGAACAGAATCAGCCCCAGCATTTT. Amino acids: CAISEQNQPQHF.

This sequence joins TRBV10-3 and TRBJ1-1; D uncertain. Germline V CDR1 and CDR2: ENHRY, SYGVKD. This CDR3 has 14 amino acids. The ends were cut back, 1 base at V and 0 bases at J, with 6 bases in the middle. CDR3 sequence reads: CAISEWVLNTEAFF. CDR3 nucleotides: TGTGCCATCAGTGAGTGGGTTCTGAACACTGAAGCTTTCTTT.

This clonotype has a count of ten or more. The chain links TRBV15 to TRBJ2-3; 7 nucleotides match TRBD2. From germline, CDR1 is LNHNV and CDR2 YYDKDF (reference sequence). This CDR3 has 14 residues. V shed 0 bases and J 4 bases; nucleotides not matched to a gene: 1. The CDR3 here is CATSRDSGSDTQYF. The CDR3 DNA is TGTGCCACCAGCAGAGATAGCGGGTCAGATACGCAGTATTTT.

At least ten counts were recorded for this clonotype. The chain combines TRBV27 with TRBJ2-7; D might be TRBD2 (5 bases). The V end lost 0 bases, the J end lost 3 bases, and 9 bases lay between the germline ends. The CDR3 length is 14 residues. Germline V CDR1 and CDR2: MNHEY, SMNVEV (reference sequence). The CDR3 DNA follows: TGTGCCAGCAGTTTATCAGGAGGTGGCTACGAGCAGTACGTC. Encoded protein: CASSLSGGGYEQYV.

This clonotype was counted many times. This chain links TRBV12-3 or TRBV12-4 with TRBJ1-1, with 7 bases identical to TRBD1. The trim removed 6 bases at V and 3 bases at J, leaving 4 bases unmatched. CDR3 length: 13 amino acids. In DNA, the CDR3 is TGTGCCAGCAGCATCAGGGGGGACACTGAAGCTTTCTTT. Translated, it gives CASSIRGDTEAFF.

This clonotype was counted ten times or more. The V gene is TRBV20-1, the J gene TRBJ1-3; maybe TRBD1 (6 bases). The germline CDR1 and CDR2 sequences are DFQATT and SNEGSKA (reference sequence). The length of the CDR3 is 16 residues. V was cut by 5 bases and J by 3 bases, with 20 bases left in between. CDR3 region: CSAALPTGLVGNTIYF. DNA of the CDR3: TGCAGTGCTGCCCTCCCCACAGGGTTGGTTGGAAACACCATATATTTT.

This clonotype was seen ten or more times. The rearrangement joins TRBV20-1 to TRBJ2-3; 12 bases line up with TRBD2. The CDR3 consists of 17 residues. Germline-derived CDR1 and CDR2 are DFQATT and SNEGSKA (reference sequence). The V gene end was trimmed by 1 base and the J gene end by 1 base; junction bases not matched to a gene: 6. The CDR3 nucleotides are TGCAGTGCTAGAGTGACTAGCGGGGGCCCTGGCACAGATACGCAGTATTTT. This codes for CSARVTSGGPGTDTQYF.

Ten or more counts support this clonotype. The chain has TRBV6-5 and TRBJ1-1; D is possibly TRBD1 (6 bases). The CDR3 sequence is 15 residues long. CDR1 and CDR2 from the germline V gene are MNHEY and SVGAGI. Between the trimmed V and J ends, which lost 0 bases and 7 bases, there was a span of 15 bases. The CDR3 loop is CASSYSMWGAGEAFF. For the CDR3, the DNA is TGTGCCAGCAGTTACTCGATGTGGGGGGCCGGTGAAGCTTTCTTT.

This clonotype was found a few times. This chain uses TRBV7-9 with TRBJ2-7; D possibly uses TRBD1 or TRBD2 (6 bases each). Germline V CDR1 and CDR2: SEHNR, FQNEAQ (reference sequence). The CDR3 totals 17 residues. Trimming left V 2 bases short and J 0 bases short, with 17 bases between. The CDR3 sequence is CASSLRGGPKVSYEQYF. As DNA, the CDR3 is TGTGCCAGCAGCTTACGAGGGGGGCCCAAAGTCTCCTACGAGCAGTACTTC.

The table lists this clonotype with a few counts. J is TRBJ2-1 and V is TRBV5-1; 10 bases line up with TRBD2. In germline, CDR1 is SGHRS, CDR2 YFSETQ. J lost 8 bases, V lost 0 bases, and 8 bases had no gene match. CDR3 length: 16 residues. CDR3 DNA: TGCGCCAGCAGCTTGGTTCTAGCGGGGGCGACTTATGAGCAGTTCTTC. It translates to CASSLVLAGATYEQFF.

This clonotype was detected many times. The chain has TRBV11-2 and TRBJ2-7, with 12 nucleotides matching TRBD2. With 0 bases clipped from V and 3 bases from J, the junction kept 3 bases outside the gene matches. CDR3 length: 16 amino acids. From germline, CDR1 is SGHAT and CDR2 FQNNGV. In DNA form, the CDR3 reads TGTGCCAGCAGCTTAGATCTAGCGGGGGGGATCTACGAGCAGTACGTC. Its translation: CASSLDLAGGIYEQYV.

In its sample, this clonotype was seen a few times. The rearrangement links TRBV5-1 to TRBJ1-2, with no clear D. Between the trimmed V and J ends, which lost 5 bases and 8 bases, there was a span of 22 bases. Germline-derived CDR1 and CDR2 are SGHRS and YFSETQ. The CDR3 loop spans 15 amino acids. As DNA, the CDR3 is TGCGCCAGCAGATCGGCGCAGCTCAATTTCCGGGGCTACACCTTC. Translated: CASRSAQLNFRGYTF.

This chain joins TRBV20-1 and TRBJ1-1; a possible D gene is TRBD1 (5 bases). Looked up from germline, CDR1 is DFQATT and CDR2 is SNEGSKA (reference sequence). Trimming left V 6 bases short and J 4 bases short, with 21 bases between. This CDR3 region has 15 residues. In DNA, the CDR3 is TGCAGTGCGAGGGGATGGGACGCAAGGGGCACTGAAGCTTTCTTT. This sequence encodes CSARGWDARGTEAFF.

This clonotype was found a few times. This sequence joins TRBV30 and TRBJ2-7, with D tentatively TRBD2 (6 bases). The CDR3 runs 13 residues. Germline CDR1 reads GTSNPN; CDR2 reads SVGIG (reference sequence). Trimming removed 3 bases at V and 1 base at J, with 10 bases between. CDR3 residues: CAWRVGGSYEQYF. In DNA, the CDR3 is TGTGCCTGGAGGGTCGGGGGTTCCTACGAGCAGTACTTC.

Many counts were recorded for this clonotype. The CDR3 nucleotides are TGCAGTGCTACGGACCTGAACACTGAAGCTTTCTTT. Amino acids: CSATDLNTEAFF. The genes are TRBV20-1 and TRBJ1-1, with unresolved D. Germline assignment: CDR1 DFQATT and CDR2 SNEGSKA (reference sequence). V was trimmed by 4 bases and J by 0 bases, leaving 6 bases between them. The CDR3 has 12 residues.

Remarks on this clonotype: A much larger clone sits a single nucleotide away, making a read error possible. The chain employs TRBV20-1 and TRBJ2-7; D perhaps matches TRBD2 (5 bases). The V and J ends lost 6 bases and 5 bases respectively, with 14 bases between them. Germline CDR1 is DFQATT and CDR2 is SNEGSKA (reference sequence). This CDR3 contains 12 residues. CDR3 DNA sequence: TGCAGTGCCCCCGGTGCGGGCGACGAGCAGTACTTC. This gives the protein CSAPGAGDEQYF.

CDR3 region: CASSSYRAQYEQYF. CDR3 in DNA: TGTGCCAGCAGCTCGTACAGGGCTCAATACGAGCAGTACTTC. J is TRBJ2-7 and V is TRBV7-9, with D maybe TRBD1 (6 bases). Germline CDR1 is SEHNR and CDR2 is FQNEAQ (reference sequence). The CDR3 has 14 residues. The ends were cut back, 4 bases at V and 4 bases at J, with 14 bases in the middle.